This record covers a single T cell receptor beta chain. As handled by the study authors: Reference gene primer amplification gave nucleated cell count estimates. Using immunoSEQ multiplex PCR, the repertoire was profiled, and TCRdb retains in-frame clones only, with some absent. D and trimming come from the DNA, and the V and J calls and clone size come from that table. The table lists some 200,000 clones, approximately 84% of them singletons. The study counted Cohort 3 donors as recovered given two negative PCRs, clearance, or symptom resolution. The sample originates from a study of blood T cell repertoires in COVID-19. The clonotype comes from a man aged 40-55 years who had recovered from COVID-19. The sample comprised PBMCs or T cells enriched from blood (not recorded which).

Here the CDR3 reads CASSPGTSAHYEQYF. CDR3 bases: TGCGCCAGCAGCCCCGGGACTAGCGCGCACTACGAGCAGTACTTC. The chain recombines TRBV5-1 with TRBJ2-7; TRBD2 agrees at 10 bases. The CDR3 runs to 15 residues. Germline CDR1 is SGHRS and CDR2 is YFSETQ. Unmatched junction bases numbered 7, after V lost 4 bases and J lost 3 bases.